The next 16 T cell receptor beta chains were all read from a single sample in a study of cytomegalovirus exposure and HLA in healthy donors. Use of 60 Vbeta and 13 Jbeta primers characterized the PCR. Only in-frame clones appear in the TCRdb table, and some are missing; sequencing was by immunoSEQ multiplex PCR. The sample includes more than 150,000 clones, about 80% of them seen just once. Sequencing was done on a sample of PBMCs. All receptors come from a woman between 18 and 30 years old in good health and CMV-seropositive.

The CDR3 reads CSANQGADTQYF. The CDR3 DNA sequence: TGCAGCGCTAATCAGGGGGCAGATACGCAGTATTTT. This chain uses TRBV29-1 with TRBJ2-3; 7 nucleotides line up with TRBD1. Germline V lookup: CDR1 SQVTM, CDR2 ANQGSEA. The CDR3 has 12 residues. V shed 7 bases and J 4 bases; nucleotides not matched to a gene: 5.

The chain combines TRBV30 with TRBJ1-4, with D perhaps matching TRBD1 (5 bases). This CDR3 is built from 11 residues. Trimming stripped 8 bases from V and 8 bases from J, with 12 bases between. Per germline, CDR1 GTSNPN and CDR2 SVGIG (reference sequence). The CDR3 DNA follows: TGTGCCGGGGAATGGGGCGAAAAACTGTTTTTT. Its protein product is CAGEWGEKLFF.

The gene calls are TRBV2 and TRBJ1-5; D not certain. The CDR3 totals 12 residues. Germline lookup yields CDR1 SNHLY and CDR2 FYNNEI. With 4 bases removed from V and 6 bases from J, the gap between germline ends came to 7 bases. The CDR3 sequence: CASSASFQPQHF. Written as DNA, the CDR3 is TGTGCCAGCAGTGCGAGTTTTCAGCCCCAGCATTTT.

The chain employs TRBV5-4 and TRBJ2-7, with TRBD2 identical over 8 bases. J gave up 5 bases and V 2 bases, and 6 bases lay outside the gene matches. CDR3 length: 14 amino acids. From germline, CDR1 is SGHNT and CDR2 YYREEE (reference sequence). The CDR3 protein is CASSFRGGPHEQYV. CDR3 DNA: TGTGCCAGCAGCTTCCGGGGGGGGCCCCACGAGCAGTACGTC.

This clone was seen a handful of times. The chain joins TRBV6-6 to TRBJ1-4, with TRBD1 identical over 8 bases. J was trimmed by 8 bases and V by 2 bases; bases with no gene match: 4. The CDR3 totals 14 residues. Germline-derived CDR1 and CDR2 are MNHNY and SVGAGI (reference sequence). This CDR3 is CASSYETGVEKLFF. The CDR3 DNA sequence: TGTGCCAGCAGTTACGAGACAGGGGTAGAAAAACTGTTTTTT.

This clone was seen just once. The rearrangement joins TRBV7-9 to TRBJ1-2, with D perhaps TRBD1 (6 bases). CDR1 and CDR2 (germline): SEHNR, FQNEAQ (reference sequence). V was cut by 5 bases and J by 1 base, with 23 bases left in between. The CDR3 runs to 18 residues. The CDR3 sequence is CASSTTLSTGNNNYGYTF. DNA for the CDR3: TGTGCCAGCAGCACAACGTTGAGTACAGGGAACAATAACTATGGCTACACCTTC.

V is TRBV27 and J is TRBJ1-2, with TRBD1 identical over 7 bases. The CDR3 contains 13 residues. With V trimmed by 5 bases and J by 3 bases, 3 bases remained unmatched. Germline-derived CDR1 and CDR2 are MNHEY and SMNVEV (reference sequence). The DNA for the CDR3 is TGTGCCAGCAGTGCCGGGACAGACTATGGCTACACCTTC. Translation: CASSAGTDYGYTF.

This rearrangement joins TRBV7-8 to TRBJ2-1; tentative D call: TRBD2 (5 bases). Germline-derived CDR1 and CDR2 are SGHVS and FQNEAQ. The CDR3 contains 13 residues. V was cut by 5 bases and J by 8 bases, with 13 bases left in between. The chain's CDR3 is CASSTERVDEQFF. CDR3 bases: TGTGCCAGCAGCACCGAGAGGGTGGATGAGCAGTTCTTC. Together with reference TRBV7-8 and TRBJ2-1, the CDR3 gives the full variable domain: GAGVSQSPRYKVAKRGQDVALRCDPISGHVSLFWYQQALGQGPEFLTYFQNEAQLDKSGLPSDRFFAERPEGSVSTLKIQRTQQEDSAVYLCASSTERVDEQFFGPGTRLTVL.

In its sample, this clone was seen a few times. The chain is built from TRBV9 and TRBJ2-2, with TRBD1 matching 7 bases. The CDR3 loop spans 14 amino acids. Trimming cost V 3 bases and J 4 bases; bases outside gene matches: 3. Looked up from germline, CDR1 is SGDLS and CDR2 is YYNGEE. CDR3 region: CASSADRVTGELFF. The CDR3 nucleotides read TGTGCCAGCAGCGCCGACAGGGTCACCGGGGAGCTGTTTTTT.

The chain has TRBV27 and TRBJ1-2; 10 bases align to TRBD1. There are 15 residues in the CDR3. CDR1 is MNHEY, CDR2 SMNVEV, per germline (reference sequence). Trimming cost V 4 bases and J 6 bases; bases outside gene matches: 8. CDR3 nucleotide sequence: TGTGCCAGCAGTTCACCTATGACAGGGGGCAATGGCTACACCTTC. Protein product: CASSSPMTGGNGYTF.

The chain joins TRBV6-5 to TRBJ1-1, with 10 positions matching TRBD1. This CDR3 is 15 amino acids long. The ends lost 4 bases at V and 5 bases at J; junction bases unmatched: 7. Germline-derived CDR1 and CDR2 are MNHEY and SVGAGI. The CDR3 here is CASSLLQGQGTEAFF. For the CDR3, the DNA is TGTGCCAGCAGTTTGCTTCAGGGACAGGGGACTGAAGCTTTCTTT.

This sequence joins TRBV5-1 and TRBJ1-2; 10 bases agree with TRBD1. The CDR3 has 19 residues. CDR1 SGHRS and CDR2 YFSETQ come from the germline V gene. V lost 1 base to trimming and J lost 8 bases; unmatched junction nucleotides: 20. CDR3 sequence (DNA): TGCGCCAGCAGCTTGACCCCTCAGGCGCCCGGGACAGGGGAAAAGGGCTACACCTTC. It specifies CASSLTPQAPGTGEKGYTF.

The chain links TRBV5-1 to TRBJ2-1, with TRBD1 as a possible D gene (6 bases). This CDR3 contains 14 residues. V dropped 2 bases and J dropped 5 bases, with 11 bases sitting between them. CDR1 and CDR2 (germline): SGHRS, YFSETQ. This CDR3 is CASSFSGGNNEQFF. Written as DNA, the CDR3 is TGCGCCAGCAGCTTTAGTGGGGGCAACAATGAGCAGTTCTTC.

This chain links TRBV2 with TRBJ1-5, with 8 bases fitting TRBD1. The trim removed 3 bases at V and 4 bases at J, leaving 5 bases unmatched. CDR3 length: 15 amino acids. CDR1 SNHLY and CDR2 FYNNEI come from the germline V gene. As DNA, the CDR3 is TGTGCCAGCAGTGAGTTCAGGGGGCGAAATCAGCCCCAGCATTTT. It yields the protein CASSEFRGRNQPQHF.

The sample holds a few counts of this clone. J is TRBJ2-1 and V is TRBV11-2; weak D call: TRBD2 (7 bases). The length of the CDR3 is 16 residues. Trimming left V 1 base short and J 2 bases short, with 12 bases between. Per the germline V gene, CDR1 is SGHAT and CDR2 is FQNNGV. CDR3 in DNA: TGTGCCAGCAGCTTAGGGGTCGGGGGGCCCTACAATGAGCAGTTCTTC. It codes for CASSLGVGGPYNEQFF.

V gene TRBV27 combines with J gene TRBJ1-2; TRBD1 aligns across 7 bases. Unmatched junction bases numbered 16, after V lost 5 bases and J lost 1 base. Germline lookup yields CDR1 MNHEY and CDR2 SMNVEV (reference sequence). The CDR3 extends over 18 amino acids. CDR3 DNA sequence: TGTGCCAGCAGTCTCTATGCCACAGGGGCACTCGATAACTATGGCTACACCTTC. It yields the protein CASSLYATGALDNYGYTF.